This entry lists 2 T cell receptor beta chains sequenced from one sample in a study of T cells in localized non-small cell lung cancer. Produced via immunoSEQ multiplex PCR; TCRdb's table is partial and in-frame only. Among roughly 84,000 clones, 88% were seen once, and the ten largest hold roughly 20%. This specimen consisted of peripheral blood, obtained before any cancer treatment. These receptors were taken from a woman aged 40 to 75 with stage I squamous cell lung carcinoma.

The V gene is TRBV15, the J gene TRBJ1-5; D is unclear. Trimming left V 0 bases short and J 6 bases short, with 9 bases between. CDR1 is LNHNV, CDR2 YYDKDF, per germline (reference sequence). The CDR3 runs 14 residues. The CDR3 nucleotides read TGTGCCACCAGCAGAGATGCTGTTGGTCAGCCCCAGCATTTT. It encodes CATSRDAVGQPQHF. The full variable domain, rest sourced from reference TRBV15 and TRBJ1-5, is DAMVIQNPRYQVTQFGKPVTLSCSQTLNHNVMYWYQQKSSQAPKLLFHYYDKDFNNEADTPDNFQSRRPNTSFCFLDIRSPGLGDTAMYLCATSRDAVGQPQHFGDGTRLSIL.

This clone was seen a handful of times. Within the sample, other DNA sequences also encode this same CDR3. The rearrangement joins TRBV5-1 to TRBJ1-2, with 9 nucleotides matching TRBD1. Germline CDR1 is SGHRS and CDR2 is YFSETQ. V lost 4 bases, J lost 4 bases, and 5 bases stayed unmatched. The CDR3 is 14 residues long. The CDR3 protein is CASSPRQGGYGYTF. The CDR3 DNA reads TGCGCCAGCAGCCCCCGACAGGGGGGCTATGGCTACACCTTC.